This T cell receptor (beta chain) was sequenced for a study of primary melanoma T cells and metastatic recurrence (dated by TCRdb to the early 2020s). Background for the entire study: The cohort was made up of around 200 primary melanomas of stage T2 to T4, with thickness greater than 1 mm. The T-cell fraction measured by TCR beta sequencing was weighed against progression-free survival, the clinical outcome chosen for the comparison. Histopathological grading of tumor-infiltrating lymphocytes was compared with the sequencing-derived T-cell fraction. The study examined whether T-cell fraction and T-cell repertoire clonality in primary melanoma tumors predicted patient outcome. The full study reports these points: Compared with adding any other histopathological variable to tumor thickness, adding T-cell fraction reportedly produced a bigger improvement in progression-free survival prediction. The authors framed an effective T-cell-mediated antitumor response in primary melanoma only as a suggestion, not a demonstrated mechanism. Progression-free survival was reportedly predicted by the tumor T-cell fraction independently of age, mitotic rate, ulceration and thickness. A T-cell fraction above 20% appeared protective regardless of ulceration status, mitotic rate or nodal disease.

Trimming at the junction amounts to 6 bases on V and 8 bases on J, and the germline ends lie 19 bases apart. Counted from cysteine to phenylalanine, this CDR3 has 15 amino acids. Just CDR3 DNA is preserved here, 45 bases in frame from base 1. As encoded in the germline V gene, CDR1 is MNHGY while CDR2 is SAAAGT. Patients had primary melanoma that had been surgically resected and was considered potentially curable but at risk of metastatic recurrence. The library was made by the immunoSEQ multiplex PCR assay. High-throughput sequencing of the T-cell receptor beta chain was performed on primary melanoma tumor tissue. Concerning the study's data processing: The repertoire analyses covered TCRB CDR3 sharing between samples and the distribution of insertions and deletions. A gradient-boosted model ranked how well the T-cell fraction predicted outcome compared with histopathological variables. TCRdb retrieved this table from immuneACCESS and kept in-frame rearrangements only. Not all clones are present; in checked studies, unresolved V genes account for under half, and no reason is known for the remainder. That table gives V, J and clone size, and the DNA gave D and trimming. Across this sample there are around 730 clones, with 76% seen only once. The ten largest make up 42% of the sample.

On this clone itself: Its antigen is not yet known. No base-level quality is on record; no much larger clone is a single base apart.

Sequenced input: melanoma tumor tissue. This sequence originates from a human donor with melanoma. The chain is assembled from TRBV6-8 and TRBJ2-2, with the D gene too uncertain to name. CDR3 reads: CASSEDHLKYGELFF. The sequenced DNA is TGTGCCAGCAGCGAGGACCATTTAAAGTATGGGGAGCTGTTTTTT.